This T cell receptor (beta chain) came from a study of T-cell memory formation after mild COVID-19. On the study more broadly: Among the donors, TCR clusters were largely specific to each donor. The study, taken as a whole, reports: Clones that contracted clustered mainly in CM and EM if CD4+ and in EMRA if CD8+. Clones that shrank (day 15 to 85) were balanced CD4/CD8, whereas later expanders leaned CD4+.

The 5'RACE method, run with constant-segment primers, produced TCR alpha and TCR beta cDNA libraries (carrying sample barcodes and UMIs). TCRdb re-derived calls from the 5' RACE reads in MiXCR, one entry per CDR3 protein. The data contain about 180,000 distinct CDR3 sequences, roughly 17% of them singletons. Regarding this clonotype: As yet, its antigen is unknown.

Sequenced input: PBMCs or a T cell subset sorted from them (not recorded which). This TCR was recovered from an adult woman who had mild COVID-19 (a few samples of this study predate the infection). Cell type and time point are not known.

CDR3 loop: CASSLTGNSNTGELFF. For the CDR3, the DNA is TGTGCCAGCAGCTTGACAGGGAATTCTAACACCGGGGAGCTGTTTTTT. J is TRBJ2-2 and V is TRBV7-6; 7 bases are shared with TRBD1. The trim removed 3 bases at V and 2 bases at J, leaving 6 bases unmatched. CDR1 and CDR2 from the germline V gene are SGHVS and FNYEAQ. The CDR3 loop spans 16 amino acids.